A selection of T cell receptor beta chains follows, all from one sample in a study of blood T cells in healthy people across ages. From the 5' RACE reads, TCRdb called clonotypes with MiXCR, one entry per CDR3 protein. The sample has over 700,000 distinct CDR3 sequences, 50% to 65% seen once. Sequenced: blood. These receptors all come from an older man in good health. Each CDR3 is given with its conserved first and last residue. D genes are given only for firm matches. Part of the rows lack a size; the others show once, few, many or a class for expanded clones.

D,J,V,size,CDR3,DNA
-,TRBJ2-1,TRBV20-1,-,CSAGDRAEQFF,TGCAGTGCTGGAGACCGGGCAGAGCAGTTCTTC
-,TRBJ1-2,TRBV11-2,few,CASSLGWLRNYGYTF,TGTGCCAGCAGCTTAGGATGGTTACGGAACTATGGCTACACCTTC
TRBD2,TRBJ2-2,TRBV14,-,CASSHTLGRAVTGELFF,TGTGCCAGCAGCCACACCCTCGGGAGGGCGGTCACCGGGGAGCTGTTTTTT
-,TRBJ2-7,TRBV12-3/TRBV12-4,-,CASSLAQGGPYEQYF,TGTGCCAGCAGTTTAGCGCAGGGGGGGCCCTACGAGCAGTACTTC
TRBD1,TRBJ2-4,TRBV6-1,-,CASRDREAKNIQYF,TGTGCCAGCAGAGACAGGGAAGCCAAAAACATTCAGTACTTC
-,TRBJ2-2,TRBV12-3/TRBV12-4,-,CASSLGPAANTGELFF,TGTGCCAGCAGTTTAGGGCCGGCTGCGAACACCGGGGAGCTGTTTTTT
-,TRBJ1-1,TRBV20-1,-,CSARDSVEVAFF,TGCAGTGCTAGAGATTCGGTGGAGGTAGCTTTCTTT
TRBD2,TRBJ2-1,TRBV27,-,CASTLAGHNEQFF,TGTGCCAGCACACTAGCGGGACACAATGAGCAGTTCTTC
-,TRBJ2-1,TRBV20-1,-,CSARSGVTYNEQFF,TGCAGTGCTAGATCGGGAGTCACCTACAATGAGCAGTTCTTC
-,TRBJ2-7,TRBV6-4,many,CASSDGASSIYEQYF,TGTGCCAGCAGTGACGGGGCCAGTTCTATCTACGAGCAGTACTTC
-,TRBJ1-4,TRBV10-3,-,CAITNRTNEKLFF,TGTGCCATCACTAACCGAACTAATGAAAAACTGTTTTTT
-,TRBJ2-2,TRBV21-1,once,CASSKKVPGELFF,TGTGCCAGCAGCAAAAAAGTCCCCGGGGAGCTGTTTTTT
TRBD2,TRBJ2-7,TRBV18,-,CASSRLAGVGENEQYF,TGTGCCAGCTCACGGCTAGCGGGAGTCGGAGAAAACGAGCAGTACTTC
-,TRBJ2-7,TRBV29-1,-,CSVEGDGPYEQYF,TGCAGCGTTGAAGGCGACGGCCCCTACGAGCAGTACTTC
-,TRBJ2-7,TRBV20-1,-,CSARDMESKPSYEQYF,TGCAGTGCTAGAGATATGGAGAGCAAACCCTCCTACGAGCAGTACTTC
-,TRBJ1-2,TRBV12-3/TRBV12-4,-,CASSPGQGRGGYTF,TGTGCCAGCAGCCCCGGTCAGGGACGAGGGGGCTACACCTTC
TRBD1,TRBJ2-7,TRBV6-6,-,CASRTGTGLDEQYF,TGTGCCAGCAGGACCGGGACAGGGTTGGACGAGCAGTACTTC
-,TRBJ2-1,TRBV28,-,CASSTRAVRSYNEQFF,TGTGCCAGCAGCACACGGGCAGTCCGCTCCTACAATGAGCAGTTCTTC
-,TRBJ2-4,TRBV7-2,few,CASSPGWRRMLDIQYF,TGTGCCAGCAGCCCTGGTTGGAGGCGGATGTTGGACATTCAGTACTTC
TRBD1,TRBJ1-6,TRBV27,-,CASSFDRQGPNSPLHF,TGTGCCAGCAGTTTCGACCGACAGGGGCCGAATTCACCCCTCCACTTT
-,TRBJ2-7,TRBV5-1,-,CASSLAPDTEQYF,TGCGCCAGCAGCTTGGCCCCGGATACGGAGCAGTACTTC